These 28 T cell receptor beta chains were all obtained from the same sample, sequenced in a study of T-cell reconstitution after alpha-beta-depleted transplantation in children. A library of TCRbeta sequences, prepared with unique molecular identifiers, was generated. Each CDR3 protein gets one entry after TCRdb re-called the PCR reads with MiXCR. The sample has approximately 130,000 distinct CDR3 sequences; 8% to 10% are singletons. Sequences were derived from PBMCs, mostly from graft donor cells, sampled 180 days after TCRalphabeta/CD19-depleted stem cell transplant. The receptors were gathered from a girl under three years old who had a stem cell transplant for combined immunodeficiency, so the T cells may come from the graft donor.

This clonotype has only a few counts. In nucleotides, the CDR3 is TGTGCCAGCAGTCCCCCTTGGACAGGGGTCGCCGGGGAGCTGTTTTTT. This encodes CASSPPWTGVAGELFF. The rearrangement joins TRBV25-1 to TRBJ2-2; 9 nucleotides agree with TRBD1. Per the germline V gene, CDR1 is MGHDK and CDR2 is SYGVNS. The CDR3 loop spans 16 amino acids. The ends lost 5 bases at V and 6 bases at J; junction bases unmatched: 10.

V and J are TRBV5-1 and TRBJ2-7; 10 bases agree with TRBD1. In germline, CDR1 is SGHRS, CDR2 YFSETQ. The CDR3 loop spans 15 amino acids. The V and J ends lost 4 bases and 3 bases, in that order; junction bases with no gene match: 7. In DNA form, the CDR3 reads TGCGCCAGCAGCGGAGGGACAGGGGTTAACTACGAGCAGTACTTC. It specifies CASSGGTGVNYEQYF.

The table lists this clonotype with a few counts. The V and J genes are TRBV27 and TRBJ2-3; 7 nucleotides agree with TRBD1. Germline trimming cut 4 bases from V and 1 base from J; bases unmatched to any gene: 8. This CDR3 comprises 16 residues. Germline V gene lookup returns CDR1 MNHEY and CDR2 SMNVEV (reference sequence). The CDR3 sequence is CASSWGQFPRTDTQYF. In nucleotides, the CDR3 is TGTGCCAGCAGTTGGGGACAGTTCCCTCGCACAGATACGCAGTATTTT.

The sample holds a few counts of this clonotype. The CDR3 spells CASGDVQGPETQYF. The CDR3 bases are TGTGCCAGCGGAGACGTGCAGGGCCCAGAGACCCAGTACTTC. The chain has TRBV12-3 or TRBV12-4 and TRBJ2-5; maybe TRBD1 (5 bases). This CDR3 region has 14 residues. V was pared by 8 bases and J by 4 bases, with 17 bases between.

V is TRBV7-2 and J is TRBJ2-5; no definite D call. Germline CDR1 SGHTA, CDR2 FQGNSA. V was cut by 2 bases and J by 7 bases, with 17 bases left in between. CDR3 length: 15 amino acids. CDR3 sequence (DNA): TGTGCCAGCAGCTTACCCGGACGGTGGTTTGGGACCCAGTACTTC. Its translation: CASSLPGRWFGTQYF.

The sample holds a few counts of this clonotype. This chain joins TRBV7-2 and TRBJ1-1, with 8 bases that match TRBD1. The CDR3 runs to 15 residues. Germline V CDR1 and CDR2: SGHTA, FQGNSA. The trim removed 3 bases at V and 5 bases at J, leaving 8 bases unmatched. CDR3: CASSFRAGGGTEAFF. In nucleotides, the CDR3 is TGTGCCAGCAGCTTTAGGGCAGGGGGCGGTACTGAAGCTTTCTTT.

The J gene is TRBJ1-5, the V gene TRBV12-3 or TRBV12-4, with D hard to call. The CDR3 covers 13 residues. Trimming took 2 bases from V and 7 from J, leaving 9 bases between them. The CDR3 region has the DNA TGTGCCAGCAGTTTAAACGGAGGACAGCCCCAGCATTTT. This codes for CASSLNGGQPQHF.

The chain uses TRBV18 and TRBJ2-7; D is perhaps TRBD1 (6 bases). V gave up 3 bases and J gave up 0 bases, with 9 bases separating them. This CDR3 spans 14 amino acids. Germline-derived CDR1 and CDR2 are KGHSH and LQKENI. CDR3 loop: CASSPGQLSYEQYF. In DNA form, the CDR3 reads TGTGCCAGCTCACCCGGACAGCTCTCCTACGAGCAGTACTTC.

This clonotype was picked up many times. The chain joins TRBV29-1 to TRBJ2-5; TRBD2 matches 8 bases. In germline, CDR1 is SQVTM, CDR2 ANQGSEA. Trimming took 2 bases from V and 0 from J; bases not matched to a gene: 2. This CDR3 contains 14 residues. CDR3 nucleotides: TGCAGCGTTGAACGGGGGGGTCACCAAGAGACCCAGTACTTC. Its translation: CSVERGGHQETQYF.

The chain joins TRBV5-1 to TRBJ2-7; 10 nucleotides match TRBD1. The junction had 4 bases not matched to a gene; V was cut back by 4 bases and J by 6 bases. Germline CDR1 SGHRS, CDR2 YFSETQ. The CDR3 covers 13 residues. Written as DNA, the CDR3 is TGCGCCAGCAGCCACGACAGGGGGCCCGAGCAGTACTTC. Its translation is CASSHDRGPEQYF.

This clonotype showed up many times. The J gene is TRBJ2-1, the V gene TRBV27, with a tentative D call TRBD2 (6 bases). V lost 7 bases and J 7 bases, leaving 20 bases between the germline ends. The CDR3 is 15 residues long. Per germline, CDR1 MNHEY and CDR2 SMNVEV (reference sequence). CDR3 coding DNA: TGTGCCAGCAATCCGACATGGGGCGGGAAAAATGAGCAGTTCTTC. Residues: CASNPTWGGKNEQFF.

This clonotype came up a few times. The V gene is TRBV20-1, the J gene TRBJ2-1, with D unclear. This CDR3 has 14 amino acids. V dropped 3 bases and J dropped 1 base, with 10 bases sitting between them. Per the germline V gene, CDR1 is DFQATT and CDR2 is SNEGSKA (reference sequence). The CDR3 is CSARALWSYNEQFF. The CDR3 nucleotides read TGCAGTGCTAGGGCCCTTTGGTCCTACAATGAGCAGTTCTTC.

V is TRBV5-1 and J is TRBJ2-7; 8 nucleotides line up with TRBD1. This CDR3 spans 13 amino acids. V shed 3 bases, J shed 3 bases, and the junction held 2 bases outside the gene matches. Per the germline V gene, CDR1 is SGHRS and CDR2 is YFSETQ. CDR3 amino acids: CASSYRGDYEQYF. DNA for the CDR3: TGCGCCAGCAGCTACAGGGGGGACTACGAGCAGTACTTC.

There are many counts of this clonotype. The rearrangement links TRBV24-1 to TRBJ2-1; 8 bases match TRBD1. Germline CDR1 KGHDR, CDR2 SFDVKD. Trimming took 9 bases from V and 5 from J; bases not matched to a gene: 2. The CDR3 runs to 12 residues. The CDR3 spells CATGQGHNEQFF. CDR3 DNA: TGTGCCACCGGACAGGGCCACAATGAGCAGTTCTTC.

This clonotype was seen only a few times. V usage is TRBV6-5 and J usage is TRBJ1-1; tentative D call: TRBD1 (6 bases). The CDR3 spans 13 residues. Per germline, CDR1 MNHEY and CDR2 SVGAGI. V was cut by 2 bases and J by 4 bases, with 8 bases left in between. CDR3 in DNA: TGTGCCAGCAGTTACGCAGGGGTCACTGAAGCTTTCTTT. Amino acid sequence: CASSYAGVTEAFF.

CDR3 loop: CAWSTTSGRAEQFF. The CDR3 DNA sequence: TGTGCCTGGAGCACGACTAGCGGGAGAGCTGAGCAGTTCTTC. The chain recombines TRBV30 with TRBJ2-1, with 12 bases identical to TRBD2. Unmatched junction bases numbered 6, after V lost 3 bases and J lost 9 bases. The germline gives CDR1 GTSNPN, CDR2 SVGIG (reference sequence). This CDR3 contains 14 residues.

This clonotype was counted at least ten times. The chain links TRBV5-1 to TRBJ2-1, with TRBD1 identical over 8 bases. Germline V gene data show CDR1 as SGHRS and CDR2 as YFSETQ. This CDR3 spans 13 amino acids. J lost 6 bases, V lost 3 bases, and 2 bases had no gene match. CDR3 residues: CASSSTGGNEQFF. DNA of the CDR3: TGCGCCAGCAGCTCCACAGGGGGCAATGAGCAGTTCTTC.

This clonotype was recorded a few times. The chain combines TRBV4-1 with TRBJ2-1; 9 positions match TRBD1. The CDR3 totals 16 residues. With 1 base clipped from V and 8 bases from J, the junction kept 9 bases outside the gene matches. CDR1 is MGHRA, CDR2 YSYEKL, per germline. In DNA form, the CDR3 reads TGCGCCAGCAGCCAAGCGGGACAGGGATTGAGTCATGAGCAGTTCTTC. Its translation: CASSQAGQGLSHEQFF.

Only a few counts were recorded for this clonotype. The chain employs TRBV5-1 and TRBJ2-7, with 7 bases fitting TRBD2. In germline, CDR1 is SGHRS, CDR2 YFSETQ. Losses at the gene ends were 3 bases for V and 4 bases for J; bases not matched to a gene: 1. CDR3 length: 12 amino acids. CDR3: CASSWEGYEQYF. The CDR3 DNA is TGCGCCAGCAGCTGGGAGGGATACGAGCAGTACTTC.

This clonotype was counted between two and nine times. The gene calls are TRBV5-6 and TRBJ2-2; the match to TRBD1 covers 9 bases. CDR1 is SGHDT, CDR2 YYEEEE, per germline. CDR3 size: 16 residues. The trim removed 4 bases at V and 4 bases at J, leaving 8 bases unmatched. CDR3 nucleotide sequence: TGTGCCAGCAGCAGGCCGGGACAGGGTCCCACCGGGGAGCTGTTTTTT. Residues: CASSRPGQGPTGELFF.

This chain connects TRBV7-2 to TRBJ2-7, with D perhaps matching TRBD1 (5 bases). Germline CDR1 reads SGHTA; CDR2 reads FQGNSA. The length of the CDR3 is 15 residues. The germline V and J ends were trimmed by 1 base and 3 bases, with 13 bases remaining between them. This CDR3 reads CASSLVKGNYYEQYF. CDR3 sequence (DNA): TGTGCCAGCAGCTTAGTAAAGGGGAATTACTACGAGCAGTACTTC.

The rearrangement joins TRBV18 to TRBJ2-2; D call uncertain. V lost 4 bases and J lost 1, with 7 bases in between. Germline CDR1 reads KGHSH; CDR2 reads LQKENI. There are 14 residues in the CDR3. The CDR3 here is CASSHDGNTGELFF. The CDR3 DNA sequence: TGTGCCAGCTCACATGACGGGAACACCGGGGAGCTGTTTTTT.

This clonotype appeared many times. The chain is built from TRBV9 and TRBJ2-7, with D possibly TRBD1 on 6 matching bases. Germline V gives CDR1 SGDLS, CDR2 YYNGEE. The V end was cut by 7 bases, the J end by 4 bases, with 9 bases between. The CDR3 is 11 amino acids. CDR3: CASGRGYEQYF. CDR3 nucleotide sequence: TGTGCCAGCGGCAGGGGTTACGAGCAGTACTTC. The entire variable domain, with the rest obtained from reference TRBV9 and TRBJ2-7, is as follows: DSGVTQTPKHLITATGQRVTLRCSPRSGDLSVYWYQQSLDQGLQFLIQYYNGEERAKGNILERFSAQQFPDLHSELNLSSLELGDSALYFCASGRGYEQYFGPGTRLTVT.

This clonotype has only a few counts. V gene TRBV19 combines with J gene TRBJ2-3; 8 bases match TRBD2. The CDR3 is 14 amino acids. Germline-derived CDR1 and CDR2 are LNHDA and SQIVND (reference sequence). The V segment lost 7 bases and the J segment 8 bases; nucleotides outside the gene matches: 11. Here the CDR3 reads CASTNSGGRRTQYF. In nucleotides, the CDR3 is TGTGCCAGTACCAATTCGGGAGGGCGGCGTACGCAGTATTTT.

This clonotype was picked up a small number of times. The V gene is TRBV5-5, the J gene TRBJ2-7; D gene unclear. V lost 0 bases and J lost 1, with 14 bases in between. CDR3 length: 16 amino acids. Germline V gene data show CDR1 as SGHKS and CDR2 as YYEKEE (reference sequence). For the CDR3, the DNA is TGTGCCAGCAGCTTGGGGCCTCGCGTCGAGTCCTACGAGCAGTACTTC. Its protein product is CASSLGPRVESYEQYF. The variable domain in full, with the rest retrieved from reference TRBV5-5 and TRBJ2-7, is DAGVTQSPTHLIKTRGQQVTLRCSPISGHKSVSWYQQVLGQGPQFIFQYYEKEERGRGNFPDRFSARQFPNYSSELNVNALLLGDSALYLCASSLGPRVESYEQYFGPGTRLTVT.

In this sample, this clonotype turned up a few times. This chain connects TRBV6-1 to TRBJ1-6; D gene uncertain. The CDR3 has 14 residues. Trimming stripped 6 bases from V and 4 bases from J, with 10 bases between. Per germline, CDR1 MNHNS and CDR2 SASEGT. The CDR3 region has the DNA TGTGCCAGCAGCCTCACGAGATATAATTCACCCCTCCACTTT. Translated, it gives CASSLTRYNSPLHF.

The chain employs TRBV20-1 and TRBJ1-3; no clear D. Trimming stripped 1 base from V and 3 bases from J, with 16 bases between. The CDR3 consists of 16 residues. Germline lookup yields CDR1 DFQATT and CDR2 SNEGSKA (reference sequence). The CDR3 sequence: CSARGAPGTNGNTIYF. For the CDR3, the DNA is TGCAGTGCTAGAGGGGCTCCCGGAACAAATGGAAACACCATATATTTT.

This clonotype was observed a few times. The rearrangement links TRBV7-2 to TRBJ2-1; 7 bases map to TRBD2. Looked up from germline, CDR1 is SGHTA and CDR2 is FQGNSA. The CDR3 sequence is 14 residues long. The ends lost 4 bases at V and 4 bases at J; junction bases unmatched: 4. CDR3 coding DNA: TGTGCCAGCAGCTCCGCCGGGGGGTACAATGAGCAGTTCTTC. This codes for CASSSAGGYNEQFF.